Listed here is a single T cell receptor beta chain. Its antigen remains unidentified. A multiplex PCR was run with 60 Vbeta primers and 13 Jbeta primers. Profiled with immunoSEQ multiplex PCR; TCRdb holds only in-frame clones, not every one. The sample contains some 180,000 clones, about 85% of which appear only once. CDR3 length: 15 amino acids. The V end was cut by 8 bases, the J end by 2 bases, with 16 bases between. Germline CDR1 and CDR2: MDHEN and SYDVKM. The record originates from a study of cytomegalovirus exposure and HLA in healthy donors. The study's findings and limits: The study reported that TCR beta sequences accurately predicted HLA-A and HLA-B alleles in most subjects.

The clonotype comes from a girl between 5 and 17 years old in good health and CMV-seropositive. This chain joins TRBV28 and TRBJ1-5; D unresolved. The specimen sequenced was PBMCs. CDR3 DNA: TGTGCCAGCCGTCCCAACCGGGGAGGCAATCAGCCCCAGCATTTT. Translating gives CASRPNRGGNQPQHF.